This TCR beta chain emerged from a study of tumor-infiltrating lymphocytes in primary liver carcinoma. Notes on the study in general: Against blood, tumors held a significantly higher top-250-clone fraction (p = 0.039). Tumor region pairs outstripped tumor-adjacent and tumor-blood pairs in overlap.

Germline-derived CDR1 and CDR2 are SGHAT and FQNNGV. CDR3 length: 18 amino acids. Starting from approximately 500 ng of total RNA, TCR beta cDNA was produced with a primer in the constant region. Each TCR beta library was derived from three nested multiplex PCR rounds that employed slightly modified ARM-PCR. Both of the initial two PCR rounds ran for nine to ten cycles and employed TRBV1-TRBV30 forward primers alongside a C-beta reverse primer. TCRdb independently ran MiXCR on the multiplex PCR reads; one entry per CDR3 protein. Here the sample spans about 330,000 distinct CDR3 sequences, 65% being singletons. In regard to this clonotype: Its specificity is unknown. One end of the junction does not line up with germline, which may come from a read error.

The source of the blood RNA was unsorted whole blood, and germline DNA was extracted as well. Patients carried chronic HBV infection without prior treatment. Four milliliters of peripheral blood were collected before surgery. This sequence was found in a man between 40 and 49 years old with primary liver carcinoma and hepatitis B virus infection. The sequenced material came from peripheral blood. The chain combines TRBV11-2 with TRBJ1-6; D is ambiguous. CDR3 nucleotide sequence: TGTGCCAGCAGCTACACTGTGGTCCTCAGCCCCCATAATTCACCCATCCACTTT. Amino acids: CASSYTVVLSPHNSPIHF. The variable domain in full, completed from reference TRBV11-2 and TRBJ1-6, reads EAGVAQSPRYKIIEKRQSVAFWCNPISGHATLYWYQQILGQGPKLLIQFQNNGVVDDSQLPKDRFSAERLKGVDSTLKIQPAKLEDSAVYLCASSYTVVLSPHNSPIHFGNGTRLTVT.